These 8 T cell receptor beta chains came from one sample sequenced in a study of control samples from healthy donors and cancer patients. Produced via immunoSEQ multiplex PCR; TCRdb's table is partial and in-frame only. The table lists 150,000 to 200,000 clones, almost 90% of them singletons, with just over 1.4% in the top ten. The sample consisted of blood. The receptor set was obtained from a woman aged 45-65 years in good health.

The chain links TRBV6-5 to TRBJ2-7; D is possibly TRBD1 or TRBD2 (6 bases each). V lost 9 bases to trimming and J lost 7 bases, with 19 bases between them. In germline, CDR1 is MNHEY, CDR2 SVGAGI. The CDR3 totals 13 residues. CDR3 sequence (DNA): TGTGCCAGTAGACAGGCCCGCGGAGGGGAGCAGTACTTC. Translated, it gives CASRQARGGEQYF.

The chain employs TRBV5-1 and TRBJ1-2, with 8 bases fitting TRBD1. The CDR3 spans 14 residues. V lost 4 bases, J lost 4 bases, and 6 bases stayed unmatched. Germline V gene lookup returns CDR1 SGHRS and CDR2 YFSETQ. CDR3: CASSPQGDGYGYTF. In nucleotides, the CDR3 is TGCGCCAGCAGCCCACAGGGGGACGGCTATGGCTACACCTTC.

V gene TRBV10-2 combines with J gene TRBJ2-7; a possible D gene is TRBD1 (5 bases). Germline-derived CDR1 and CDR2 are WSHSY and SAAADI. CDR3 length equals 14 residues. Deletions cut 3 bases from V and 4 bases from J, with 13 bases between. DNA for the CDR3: TGCGCCAGCAGTGACCCCAGGGTTATGTACGAGCAGTACTTC. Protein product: CASSDPRVMYEQYF.

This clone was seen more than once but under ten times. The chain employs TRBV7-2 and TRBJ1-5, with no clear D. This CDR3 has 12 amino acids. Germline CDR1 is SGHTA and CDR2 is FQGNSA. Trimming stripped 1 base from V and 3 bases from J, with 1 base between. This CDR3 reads CASSLDNQPQHF. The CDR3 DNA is TGTGCCAGCAGCTTAGACAATCAGCCCCAGCATTTT.

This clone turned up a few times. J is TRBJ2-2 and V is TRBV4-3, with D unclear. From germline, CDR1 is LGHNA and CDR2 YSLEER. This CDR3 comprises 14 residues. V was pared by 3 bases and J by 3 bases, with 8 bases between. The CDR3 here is CASSQNGDTGELFF. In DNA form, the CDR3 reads TGCGCCAGCAGCCAGAACGGTGACACCGGGGAGCTGTTTTTT.

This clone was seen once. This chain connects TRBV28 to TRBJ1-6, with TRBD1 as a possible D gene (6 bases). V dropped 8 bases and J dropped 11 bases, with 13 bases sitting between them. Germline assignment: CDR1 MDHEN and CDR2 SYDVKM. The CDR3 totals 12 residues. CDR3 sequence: CASRQVVTPLHF. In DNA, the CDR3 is TGTGCCAGCCGACAGGTTGTTACACCCCTCCACTTT. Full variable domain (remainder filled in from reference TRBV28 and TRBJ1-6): DVKVTQSSRYLVKRTGEKVFLECVQDMDHENMFWYRQDPGLGLRLIYFSYDVKMKEKGDIPEGYSVSREKKERFSLILESASTNQTSMYLCASRQVVTPLHFGNGTRLTVT.

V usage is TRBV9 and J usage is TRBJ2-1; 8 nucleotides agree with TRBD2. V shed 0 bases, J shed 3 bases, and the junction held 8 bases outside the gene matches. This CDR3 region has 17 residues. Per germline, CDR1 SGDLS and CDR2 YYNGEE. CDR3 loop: CASSVAGLAGIYNEQFF. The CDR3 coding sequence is TGTGCCAGCAGCGTAGCTGGTCTAGCGGGTATCTACAATGAGCAGTTCTTC.

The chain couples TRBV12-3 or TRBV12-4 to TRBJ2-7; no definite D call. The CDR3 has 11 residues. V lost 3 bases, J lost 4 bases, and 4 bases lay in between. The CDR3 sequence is CASSFSYEQYF. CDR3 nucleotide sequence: TGTGCCAGCAGTTTTAGTTACGAGCAGTACTTC.